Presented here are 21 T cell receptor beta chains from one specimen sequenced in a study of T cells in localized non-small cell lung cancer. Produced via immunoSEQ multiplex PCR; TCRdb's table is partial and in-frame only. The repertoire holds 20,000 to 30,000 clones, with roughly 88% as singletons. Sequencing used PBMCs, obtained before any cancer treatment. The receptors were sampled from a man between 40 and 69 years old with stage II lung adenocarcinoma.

The CDR3 is CASNPRGAGRGEAFF. The CDR3 bases are TGTGCCAGTAACCCTCGGGGGGCAGGACGGGGTGAAGCTTTCTTT. The chain is built from TRBV19 and TRBJ1-1; maybe TRBD1 (6 bases). Germline lookup yields CDR1 LNHDA and CDR2 SQIVND (reference sequence). The germline V and J ends were trimmed by 7 bases and 7 bases, with 22 bases remaining between them. CDR3 length: 15 residues.

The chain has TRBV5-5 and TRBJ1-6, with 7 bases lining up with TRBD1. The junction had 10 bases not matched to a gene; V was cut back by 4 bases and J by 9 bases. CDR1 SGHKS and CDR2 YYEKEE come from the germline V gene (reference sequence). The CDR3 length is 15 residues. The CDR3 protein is CASSQRQGEGSPLHF. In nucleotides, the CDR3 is TGTGCCAGCAGCCAAAGACAGGGAGAGGGTTCACCCCTCCACTTT.

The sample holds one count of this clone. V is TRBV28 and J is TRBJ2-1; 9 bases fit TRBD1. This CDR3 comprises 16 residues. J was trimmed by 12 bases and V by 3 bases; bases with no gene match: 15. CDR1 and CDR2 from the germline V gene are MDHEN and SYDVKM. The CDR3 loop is CASSLSGQDRGYGQFF. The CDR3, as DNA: TGTGCCAGCAGTTTGTCGGGTCAAGACAGGGGGTATGGGCAGTTCTTC. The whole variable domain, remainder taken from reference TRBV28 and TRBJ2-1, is DVKVTQSSRYLVKRTGEKVFLECVQDMDHENMFWYRQDPGLGLRLIYFSYDVKMKEKGDIPEGYSVSREKKERFSLILESASTNQTSMYLCASSLSGQDRGYGQFFGPGTRLTVL.

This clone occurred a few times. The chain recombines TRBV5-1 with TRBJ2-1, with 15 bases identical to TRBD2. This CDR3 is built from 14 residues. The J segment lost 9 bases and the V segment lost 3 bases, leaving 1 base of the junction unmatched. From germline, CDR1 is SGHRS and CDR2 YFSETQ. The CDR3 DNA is TGCGCCAGCAGCTCGGGACTAGCGGGGGGTGAGCAGTTCTTC. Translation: CASSSGLAGGEQFF.

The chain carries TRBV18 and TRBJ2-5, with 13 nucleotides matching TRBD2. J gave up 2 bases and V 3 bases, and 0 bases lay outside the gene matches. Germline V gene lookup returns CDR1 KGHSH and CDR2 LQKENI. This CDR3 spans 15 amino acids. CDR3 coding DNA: TGTGCCAGCTCACCGGGACTAGCGGGACAAGAGACCCAGTACTTC. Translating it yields CASSPGLAGQETQYF.

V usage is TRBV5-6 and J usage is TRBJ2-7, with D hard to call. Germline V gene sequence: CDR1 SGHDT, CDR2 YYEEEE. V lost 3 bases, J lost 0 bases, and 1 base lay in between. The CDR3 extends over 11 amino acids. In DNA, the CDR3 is TGTGCCAGCAGCTCCTCCTACGAGCAGTACTTC. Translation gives CASSSSYEQYF.

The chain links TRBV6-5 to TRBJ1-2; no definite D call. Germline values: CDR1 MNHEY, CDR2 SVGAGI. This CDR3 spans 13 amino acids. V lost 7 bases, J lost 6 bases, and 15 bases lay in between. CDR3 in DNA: TGTGCCAGCACCAACGAGGTCAGGAATGGCTACACCTTC. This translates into CASTNEVRNGYTF.

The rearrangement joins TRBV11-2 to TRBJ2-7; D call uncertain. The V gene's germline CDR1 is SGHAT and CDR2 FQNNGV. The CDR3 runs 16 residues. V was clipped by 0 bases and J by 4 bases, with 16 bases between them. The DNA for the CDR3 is TGTGCCAGCAGCTTAGAGGTGGGCAGAGAAGCGTACGAGCAGTACTTC. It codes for CASSLEVGREAYEQYF.

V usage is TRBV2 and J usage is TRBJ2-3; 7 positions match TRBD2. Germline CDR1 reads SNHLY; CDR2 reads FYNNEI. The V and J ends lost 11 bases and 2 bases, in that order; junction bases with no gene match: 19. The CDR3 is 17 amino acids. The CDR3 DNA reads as TGTGCCTCTACGGACCTCTGGCGGGGGTCCGACACAGATACGCAGTATTTT. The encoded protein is CASTDLWRGSDTDTQYF.

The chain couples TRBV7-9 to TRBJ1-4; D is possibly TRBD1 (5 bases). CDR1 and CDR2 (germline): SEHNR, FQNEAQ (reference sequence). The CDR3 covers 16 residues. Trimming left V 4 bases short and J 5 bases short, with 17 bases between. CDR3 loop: CASSSSGPGGNEKLFF. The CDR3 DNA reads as TGTGCCAGCAGCTCCTCAGGACCGGGGGGGAATGAAAAACTGTTTTTT.

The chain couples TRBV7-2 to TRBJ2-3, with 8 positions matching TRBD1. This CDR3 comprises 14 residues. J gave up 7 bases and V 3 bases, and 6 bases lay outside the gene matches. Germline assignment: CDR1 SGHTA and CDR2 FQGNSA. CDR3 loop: CASSFTGGVNTQYF. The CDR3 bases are TGTGCCAGCAGCTTTACAGGGGGTGTGAATACGCAGTATTTT.

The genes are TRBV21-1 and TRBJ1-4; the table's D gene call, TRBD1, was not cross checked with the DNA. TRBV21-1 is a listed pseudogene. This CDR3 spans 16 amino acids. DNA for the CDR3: TGTGCCAGCAGCCTCAGCCCCGTTCAGGTTAATGAAAAACTGTTTTTT. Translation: CASSLSPVQVNEKLFF.

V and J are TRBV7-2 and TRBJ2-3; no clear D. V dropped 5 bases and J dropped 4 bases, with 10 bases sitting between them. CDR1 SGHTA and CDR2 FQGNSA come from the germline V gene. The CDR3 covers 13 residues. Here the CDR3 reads CASSPRKADTQYF. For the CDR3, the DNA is TGTGCCAGCAGCCCTAGAAAAGCAGATACGCAGTATTTT.

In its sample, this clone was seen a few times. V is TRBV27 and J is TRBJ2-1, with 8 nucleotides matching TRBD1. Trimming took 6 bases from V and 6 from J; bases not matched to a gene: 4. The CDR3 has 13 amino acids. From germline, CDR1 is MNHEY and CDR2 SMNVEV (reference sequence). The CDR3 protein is CASRTGAVNEQFF. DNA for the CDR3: TGTGCCAGCAGGACAGGGGCTGTCAATGAGCAGTTCTTC.

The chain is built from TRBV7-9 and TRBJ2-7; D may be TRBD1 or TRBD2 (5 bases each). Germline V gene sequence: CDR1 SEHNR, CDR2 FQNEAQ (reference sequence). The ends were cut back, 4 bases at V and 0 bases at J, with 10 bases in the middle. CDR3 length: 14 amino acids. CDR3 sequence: CASSSPGRSYEQYF. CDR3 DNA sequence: TGTGCCAGCAGCTCTCCGGGACGCTCCTACGAGCAGTACTTC.

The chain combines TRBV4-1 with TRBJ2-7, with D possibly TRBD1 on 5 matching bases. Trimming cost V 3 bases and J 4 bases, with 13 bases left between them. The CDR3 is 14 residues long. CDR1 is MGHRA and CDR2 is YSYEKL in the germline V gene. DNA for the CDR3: TGCGCCAGCAGCCAGGCCACAGGAGAGTACGAGCAGTACTTC. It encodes CASSQATGEYEQYF.

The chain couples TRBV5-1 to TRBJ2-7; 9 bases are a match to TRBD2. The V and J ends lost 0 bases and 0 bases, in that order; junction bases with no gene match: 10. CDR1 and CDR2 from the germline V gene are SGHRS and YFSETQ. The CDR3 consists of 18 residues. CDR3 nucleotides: TGCGCCAGCAGCTTGGCCGAGGCTAGCGGGGACCTCTCCTACGAGCAGTACTTC. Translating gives CASSLAEASGDLSYEQYF.

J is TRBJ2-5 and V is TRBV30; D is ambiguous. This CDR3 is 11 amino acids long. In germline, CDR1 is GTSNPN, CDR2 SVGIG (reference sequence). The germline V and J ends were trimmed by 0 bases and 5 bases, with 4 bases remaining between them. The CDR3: CAWSVGETQYF. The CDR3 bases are TGTGCCTGGAGTGTCGGCGAGACCCAGTACTTC.

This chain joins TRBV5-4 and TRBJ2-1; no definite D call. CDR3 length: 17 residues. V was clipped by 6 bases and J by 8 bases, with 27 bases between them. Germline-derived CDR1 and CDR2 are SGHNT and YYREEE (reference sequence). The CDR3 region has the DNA TGTGCCAGCACCCCCCGAGGAGTTAGGGCGAAGGTGGATGAGCAGTTCTTC. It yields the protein CASTPRGVRAKVDEQFF.

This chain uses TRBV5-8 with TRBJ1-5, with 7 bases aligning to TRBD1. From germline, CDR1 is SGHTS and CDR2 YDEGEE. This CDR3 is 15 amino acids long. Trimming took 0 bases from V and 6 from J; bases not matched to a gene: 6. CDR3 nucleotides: TGTGCCAGCAGCTTGGGGAGAGGGGGCAGTCAGCCCCAGCATTTT. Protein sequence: CASSLGRGGSQPQHF.

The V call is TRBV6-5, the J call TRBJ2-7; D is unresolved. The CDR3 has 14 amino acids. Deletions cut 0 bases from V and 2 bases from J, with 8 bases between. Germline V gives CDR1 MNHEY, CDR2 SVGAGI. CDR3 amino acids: CASSYSNLPYEQYF. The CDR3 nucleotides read TGTGCCAGCAGTTACTCGAATTTACCCTACGAGCAGTACTTC.